This T cell receptor beta chain was identified in a study of blood T cell repertoires in COVID-19. Study information: PBMCs, B-cell-depleted T cells, or T cells provided the cDNA or gDNA that made up the material.

The CDR3 extends over 10 amino acids. V was clipped by 6 bases and J by 12 bases, with 12 bases between them. Sequencing used immunoSEQ multiplex PCR; TCRdb keeps in-frame clones, though not all of them. The sample contains 90,000 to 100,000 clones, about four fifths of which appear only once. The source of this sequence is a man aged 60 to 75 with acute or convalescent COVID-19. Sequencing was done on a sample of peripheral blood. The chain uses TRBV23-1 and TRBJ2-7, with no clear D. TRBV23-1 is given ORF status, its function remaining uncertain. The CDR3 sequence: CASRNRVGYF. As DNA, the CDR3 is TGCGCCAGCAGAAACAGAGTGGGGTACTTC.